This record looks at one T cell receptor (beta chain) sequence and its context. This sample was included in a study of T cells in Graves' hyperthyroidism and ophthalmopathy. About the study: Peripheral blood was secured at the point of initial diagnosis, before any treatment.

Amplification of TCR beta CDR3 regions was performed using RNA transcripts as template. A set of HTBI primers served as the primers for a first-round RT-PCR of the TCR CDR3. TCRdb fed the multiplex PCR reads into MiXCR, producing one record per CDR3 protein. The sample includes about 560,000 distinct CDR3 sequences, approximately 15% seen only once; the top ten take around 19%. The CDR3 is made up of 13 amino acids. V lost 3 bases and J lost 0, with 9 bases in between. Germline loops: CDR1 DFQATT, CDR2 SNEGSKA (reference sequence). Diagnosis of hyperthyroidism was new in patients aged 18 to 65, and its duration was under 2 months. On the basis of clinical symptoms, serum thyroxine and TRAb, thyroid ultrasound and orbital computed tomography, diagnoses were made. It was roughly 10 ml of fresh peripheral blood that supplied the PBMCs.

The TCR was taken from a woman in her late teens or twenties with Graves' hyperthyroidism. Sequenced: blood. The V and J genes are TRBV20-1 and TRBJ2-7; D unresolved. The CDR3 DNA reads as TGCAGTGCTAGTAAAGACGCCTCCTACGAGCAGTACTTC. Its protein product is CSASKDASYEQYF.